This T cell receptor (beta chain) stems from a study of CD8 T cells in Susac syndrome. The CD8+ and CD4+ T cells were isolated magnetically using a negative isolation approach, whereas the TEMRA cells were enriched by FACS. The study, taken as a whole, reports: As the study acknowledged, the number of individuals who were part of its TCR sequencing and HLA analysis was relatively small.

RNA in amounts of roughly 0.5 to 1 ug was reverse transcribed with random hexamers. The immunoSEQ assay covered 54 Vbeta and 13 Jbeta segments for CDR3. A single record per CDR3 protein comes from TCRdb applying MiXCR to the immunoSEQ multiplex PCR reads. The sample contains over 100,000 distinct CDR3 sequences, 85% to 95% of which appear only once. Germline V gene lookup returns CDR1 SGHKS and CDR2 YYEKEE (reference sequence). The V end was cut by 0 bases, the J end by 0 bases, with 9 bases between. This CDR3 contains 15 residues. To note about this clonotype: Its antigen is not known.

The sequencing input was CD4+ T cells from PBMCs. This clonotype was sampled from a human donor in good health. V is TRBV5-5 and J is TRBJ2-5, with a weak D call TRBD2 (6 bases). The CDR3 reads CASSLGTNYQETQYF. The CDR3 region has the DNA TGTGCCAGCAGCTTGGGGACTAACTACCAAGAGACCCAGTACTTC.